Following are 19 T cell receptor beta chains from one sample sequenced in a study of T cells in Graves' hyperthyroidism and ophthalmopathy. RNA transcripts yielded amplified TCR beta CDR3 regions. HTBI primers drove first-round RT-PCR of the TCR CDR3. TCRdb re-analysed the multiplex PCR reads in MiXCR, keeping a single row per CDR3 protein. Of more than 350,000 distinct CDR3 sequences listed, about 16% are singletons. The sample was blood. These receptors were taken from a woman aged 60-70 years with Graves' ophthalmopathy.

The CDR3 region has the DNA TGTGCCAGCAGCTTGGCCGGGGTAAGCAGGGGGCAAGAGACCCAGTACTTC. Amino acids: CASSLAGVSRGQETQYF. This sequence joins TRBV5-4 and TRBJ2-5; 7 positions match TRBD1. V was clipped by 0 bases and J by 2 bases; unmatched bases: 10. The CDR3 sequence is 17 residues long. CDR1 SGHNT and CDR2 YYREEE come from the germline V gene (reference sequence).

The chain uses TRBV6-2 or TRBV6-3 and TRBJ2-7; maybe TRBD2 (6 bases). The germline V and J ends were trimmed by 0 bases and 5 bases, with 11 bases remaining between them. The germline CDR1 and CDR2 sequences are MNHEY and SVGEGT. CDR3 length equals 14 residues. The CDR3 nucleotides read TGTGCCAGCAGTTACTCCCCGGGAGCCCACGAGCAGTACTTC. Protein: CASSYSPGAHEQYF.

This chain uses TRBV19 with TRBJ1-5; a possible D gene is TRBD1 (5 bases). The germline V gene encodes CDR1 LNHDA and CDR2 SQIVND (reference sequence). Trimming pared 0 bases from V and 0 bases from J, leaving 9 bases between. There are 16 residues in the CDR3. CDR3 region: CASSIDGGYSNQPQHF. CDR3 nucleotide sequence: TGTGCCAGTAGTATAGATGGGGGGTATAGCAATCAGCCCCAGCATTTT.

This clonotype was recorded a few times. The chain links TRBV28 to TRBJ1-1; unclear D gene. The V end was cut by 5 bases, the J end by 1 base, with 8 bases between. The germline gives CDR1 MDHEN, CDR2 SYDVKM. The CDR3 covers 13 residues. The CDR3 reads CASSARGNTEAFF. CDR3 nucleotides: TGTGCCAGCAGTGCTAGAGGGAACACTGAAGCTTTCTTT.

The CDR3: CSARIAFYNEQFF. CDR3 coding DNA: TGCAGTGCTAGAATCGCCTTCTACAATGAGCAGTTCTTC. This sequence joins TRBV20-1 and TRBJ2-1; no firm D call. From germline, CDR1 is DFQATT and CDR2 SNEGSKA (reference sequence). V dropped 2 bases and J dropped 3 bases, with 8 bases sitting between them. The CDR3 length is 13 residues.

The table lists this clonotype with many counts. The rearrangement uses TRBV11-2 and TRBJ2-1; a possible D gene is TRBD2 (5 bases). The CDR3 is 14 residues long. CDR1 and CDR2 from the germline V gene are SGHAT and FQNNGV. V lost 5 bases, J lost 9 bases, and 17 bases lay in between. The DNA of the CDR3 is TGTGCCAGCAGCCGCCGGACCAGCGGTGGTGAGCAGTTCTTC. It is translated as CASSRRTSGGEQFF. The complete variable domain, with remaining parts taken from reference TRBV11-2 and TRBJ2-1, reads EAGVAQSPRYKIIEKRQSVAFWCNPISGHATLYWYQQILGQGPKLLIQFQNNGVVDDSQLPKDRFSAERLKGVDSTLKIQPAKLEDSAVYLCASSRRTSGGEQFFGPGTRLTVL.

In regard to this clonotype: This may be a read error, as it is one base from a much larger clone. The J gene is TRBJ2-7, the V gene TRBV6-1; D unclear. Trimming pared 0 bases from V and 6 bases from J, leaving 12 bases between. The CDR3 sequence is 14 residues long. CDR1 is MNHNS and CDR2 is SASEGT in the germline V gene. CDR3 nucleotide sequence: TGTGCCAGCAGTGAAGCGCGAAGGGTAGCCGAGCAGTACTTC. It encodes CASSEARRVAEQYF.

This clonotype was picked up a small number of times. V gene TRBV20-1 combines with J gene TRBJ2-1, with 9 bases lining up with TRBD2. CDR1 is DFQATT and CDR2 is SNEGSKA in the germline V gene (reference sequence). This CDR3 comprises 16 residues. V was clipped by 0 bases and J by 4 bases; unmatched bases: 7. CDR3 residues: CSARDEVAGDYNEQFF. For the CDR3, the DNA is TGCAGTGCTAGAGATGAAGTAGCGGGGGATTACAATGAGCAGTTCTTC.

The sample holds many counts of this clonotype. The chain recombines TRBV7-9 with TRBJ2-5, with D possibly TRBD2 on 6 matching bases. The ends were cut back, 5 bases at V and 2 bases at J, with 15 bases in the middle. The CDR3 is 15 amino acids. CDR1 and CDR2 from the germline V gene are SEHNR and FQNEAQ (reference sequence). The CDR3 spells CASSPRLAEQETQYF. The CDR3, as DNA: TGTGCCAGCAGCCCACGATTAGCGGAACAAGAGACCCAGTACTTC.

CDR3 sequence reads: CASSPLPLAGVTVNEQFF. CDR3 nucleotides: TGTGCCAGCTCACCTCTCCCCTTAGCGGGAGTAACGGTGAATGAGCAGTTCTTC. This chain joins TRBV18 and TRBJ2-1, with 9 bases matching TRBD2. This CDR3 has 18 amino acids. The germline V gene has CDR1 KGHSH and CDR2 LQKENI. V lost 3 bases and J lost 7; bases outside the gene matches: 16. Full variable domain (rest looked up from reference TRBV18 and TRBJ2-1): NAGVMQNPRHLVRRRGQEARLRCSPMKGHSHVYWYRQLPEEGLKFMVYLQKENIIDESGMPKERFSAEFPKEGPSILRIQQVVRGDSAAYFCASSPLPLAGVTVNEQFFGPGTRLTVL.

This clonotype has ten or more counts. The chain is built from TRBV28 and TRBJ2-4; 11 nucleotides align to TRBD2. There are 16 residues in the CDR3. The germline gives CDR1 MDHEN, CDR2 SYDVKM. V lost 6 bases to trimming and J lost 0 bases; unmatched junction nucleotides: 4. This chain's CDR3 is CASSPSGGIAKNIQYF. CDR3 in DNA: TGTGCCAGCAGCCCTAGCGGGGGGATAGCCAAAAACATTCAGTACTTC.

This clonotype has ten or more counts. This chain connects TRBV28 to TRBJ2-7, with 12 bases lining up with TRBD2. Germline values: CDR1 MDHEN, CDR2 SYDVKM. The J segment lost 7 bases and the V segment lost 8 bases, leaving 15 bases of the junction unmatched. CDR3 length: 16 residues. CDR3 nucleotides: TGTGCCAGCGGCCTGAGACTAGCGGGAGTCTTTTGGGAGCAGTACTTC. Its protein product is CASGLRLAGVFWEQYF.

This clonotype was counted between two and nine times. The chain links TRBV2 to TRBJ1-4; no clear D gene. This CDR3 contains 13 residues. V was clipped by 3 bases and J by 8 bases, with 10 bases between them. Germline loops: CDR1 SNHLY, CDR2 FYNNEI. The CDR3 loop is CASSDLGGEKLFF. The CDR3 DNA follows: TGTGCCAGCAGTGACTTGGGTGGAGAAAAACTGTTTTTT.

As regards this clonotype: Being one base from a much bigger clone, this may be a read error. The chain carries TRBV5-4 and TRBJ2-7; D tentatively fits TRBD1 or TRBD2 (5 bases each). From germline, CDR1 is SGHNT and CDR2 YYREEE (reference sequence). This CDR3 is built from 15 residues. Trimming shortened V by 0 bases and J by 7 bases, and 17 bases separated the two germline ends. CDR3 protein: CASSLGAGKGNEQYF. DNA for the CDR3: TGTGCCAGCAGCTTGGGTGCGGGTAAGGGGAATGAGCAGTACTTC.

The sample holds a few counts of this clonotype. The CDR3 is CASSSPEAGGAAEQYF. CDR3 DNA sequence: TGTGCCAGCAGCAGCCCTGAAGCGGGGGGCGCAGCCGAGCAGTACTTC. The chain employs TRBV6-1 and TRBJ2-7, with 9 bases identical to TRBD2. The CDR3 contains 16 residues. The J segment lost 6 bases and the V segment lost 6 bases, leaving 15 bases of the junction unmatched. The germline gives CDR1 MNHNS, CDR2 SASEGT.

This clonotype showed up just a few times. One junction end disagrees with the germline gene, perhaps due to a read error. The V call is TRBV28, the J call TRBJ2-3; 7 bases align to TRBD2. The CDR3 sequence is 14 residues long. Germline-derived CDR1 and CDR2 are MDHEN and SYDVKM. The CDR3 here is CASSRSGFSDTQYF. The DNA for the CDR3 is TGTGCCAGCAGCCGTAGCGGGTTTAGCGATACGCAATATTTT.

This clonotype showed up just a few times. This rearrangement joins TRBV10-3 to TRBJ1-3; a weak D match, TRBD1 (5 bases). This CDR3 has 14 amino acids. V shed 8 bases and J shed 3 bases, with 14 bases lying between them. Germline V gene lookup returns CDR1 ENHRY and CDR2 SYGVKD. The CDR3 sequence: CAISESGVGNTIYF. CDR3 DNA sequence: TGTGCCATCTCCGAATCGGGGGTTGGAAACACCATATATTTT.

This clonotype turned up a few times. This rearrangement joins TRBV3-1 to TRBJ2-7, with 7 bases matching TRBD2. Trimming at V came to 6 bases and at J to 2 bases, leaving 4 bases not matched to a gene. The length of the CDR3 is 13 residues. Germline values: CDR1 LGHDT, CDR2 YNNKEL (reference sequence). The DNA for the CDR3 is TGTGCCAGCAGGCCAGCGGGAACCTACGAGCAGTACTTC. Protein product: CASRPAGTYEQYF.

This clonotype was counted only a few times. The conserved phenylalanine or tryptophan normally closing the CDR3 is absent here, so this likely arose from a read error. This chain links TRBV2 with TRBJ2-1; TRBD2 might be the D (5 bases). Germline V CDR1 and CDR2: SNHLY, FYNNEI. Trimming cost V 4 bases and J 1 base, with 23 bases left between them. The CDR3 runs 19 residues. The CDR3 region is CASSARLVVGVGSYNEQFL. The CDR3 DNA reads TGTGCCAGCAGTGCCCGTCTGGTTGTGGGAGTCGGGTCCTACAATGAGCAGTTCCTC.